This T cell receptor (beta chain) was identified during a study of patients and donors after allogeneic stem cell transplantation. This clonotype was observed a few times. A single record per CDR3 protein comes from TCRdb applying MiXCR to the RT-PCR reads. This sample carries about 960,000 distinct CDR3 sequences, under 20% of them seen once, and the ten largest clones take roughly 6%. This CDR3 has 15 amino acids. Germline CDR1 reads LNHDA; CDR2 reads SQIVND (reference sequence). Germline trimming cut 3 bases from V and 4 bases from J; bases unmatched to any gene: 3. The sequence was collected from a human donor who was either an allogeneic HSCT recipient or a stem cell or donor lymphocyte infusion donor (not recorded which). It is not recorded whose cells these are; they may come from a transplant donor. Sequenced sample: blood, either unsorted or a sorted T cell fraction (not recorded which). V and J are TRBV19 and TRBJ2-1; 10 bases agree with TRBD1. CDR3 sequence reads: CASSMAGQGYNEQFF. CDR3 nucleotides: TGTGCCAGTAGTATGGCGGGACAGGGGTACAATGAGCAGTTCTTC.